A selection of T cell receptor beta chains follows, all from one sample in a study of vaccination and CD4 T cells after COVID-19. TCRdb redid the calling of the PCR reads with MiXCR, one entry per CDR3 protein. The sample has some 20,000 distinct CDR3 sequences, roughly 40% seen once. For these TCRs, the target antigens are not known. The sequencing used CD4+ T cells from blood, cultured in vitro, collected after SARS-CoV-2 vaccination. The source of these receptors is a human donor who had recovered from COVID-19. The CDR3 runs from the conserved cysteine through the conserved F or W. The D gene is left open where the match is weak. Not all rows give a size; the values are once, few, many and, for expanded clones, a class.

abundance,j_gene,d_gene,v_gene,CDR3aa,CDR3nt
.,TRBJ2-7,.,TRBV19,CASSIGGGQNYEQYF,TGTGCCAGTAGTATCGGGGGAGGCCAGAACTACGAGCAGTACTTC
few,TRBJ1-1,.,TRBV7-3,CASSLKPSGTEAFF,TGTGCCAGCAGCTTAAAACCCTCGGGTACTGAAGCTTTCTTT
few,TRBJ1-6,.,TRBV6-5,CASSYLLDYNSPLHF,TGTGCCAGCAGTTACCTCTTAGATTATAATTCACCCCTCCACTTT
.,TRBJ2-7,.,TRBV28,CASSLGNEQYF,TGTGCCAGCAGTTTGGGGAACGAGCAGTACTTC
few,TRBJ1-6,TRBD1,TRBV7-2,CASSARQGATLPLHF,TGTGCCAGCAGCGCAAGACAGGGGGCCACCCTTCCCCTCCACTTT
.,TRBJ2-3,TRBD2,TRBV11-2,CASSPWTSGTDTQYF,TGTGCCAGCAGCCCATGGACTAGCGGAACAGATACGCAGTATTTT
.,TRBJ2-3,.,TRBV6-2/TRBV6-3,CASSYRSGGRTDTQYF,TGTGCCAGCAGTTACCGCTCGGGGGGCCGCACAGATACGCAGTATTTT
.,TRBJ2-2,.,TRBV19,CASRQTSGELFF,TGTGCCAGTAGACAAACAAGCGGGGAGCTGTTTTTT
.,TRBJ1-1,.,TRBV6-1,CASSEWGPGTEAFF,TGTGCCAGCAGTGAGTGGGGTCCAGGAACTGAAGCTTTCTTT
.,TRBJ2-3,TRBD2,TRBV20-1,CSARTSGGVLTDTQYF,TGCAGTGCCAGAACTAGCGGGGGGGTATTAACAGATACGCAGTATTTT
few,TRBJ1-6,.,TRBV6-5,CASSFGGIGSPLHF,TGTGCCAGCAGTTTTGGGGGGATAGGTTCACCCCTCCACTTT
.,TRBJ2-3,.,TRBV2,CASSELSGDTDTQYF,TGTGCCAGCAGTGAATTAAGCGGAGACACAGATACGCAGTATTTT
few,TRBJ2-2,TRBD2,TRBV10-3,CAISRTSGGAAGTGELFF,TGTGCCATCAGTCGGACTAGCGGGGGGGCCGCGGGCACCGGGGAGCTGTTTTTT
.,TRBJ1-2,.,TRBV28,CASSSPSTEVGYGYTF,TGTGCCAGCAGTTCCCCATCCACGGAAGTTGGCTATGGCTACACCTTC
.,TRBJ1-1,.,TRBV20-1,CSARDEQRTNTEAFF,TGCAGTGCTAGAGATGAACAACGGACGAACACTGAAGCTTTCTTT
.,TRBJ2-3,.,TRBV5-1,CASSLGGRADTQYF,TGCGCCAGCAGCCTAGGGGGAAGGGCAGATACGCAGTATTTT
.,TRBJ2-5,.,TRBV5-1,CASSLGSLETQYF,TGCGCCAGCAGCTTGGGCAGTTTAGAGACCCAGTACTTC
few,TRBJ1-5,TRBD1,TRBV7-8,CASSPRIRDRDVGSNQPQHF,TGTGCCAGCAGCCCCCGAATCAGGGACAGGGATGTTGGGAGCAATCAGCCCCAGCATTTT
once,TRBJ2-2,.,TRBV29-1,CSVSSGGVTGELFF,TGCAGCGTCTCCTCAGGCGGCGTCACCGGGGAGCTGTTTTTT
once,TRBJ1-2,.,TRBV18,CASSPPGEGSYGYTF,TGTGCCAGCTCACCACCGGGGGAAGGAAGCTATGGCTACACCTTC
few,TRBJ1-2,.,TRBV6-2/TRBV6-3,CASSYPVNYGYTF,TGTGCCAGCAGTTATCCCGTTAACTATGGCTACACCTTC
medium-sized,TRBJ1-5,.,TRBV15,CATSRDRGPQHF,TGTGCCACCAGCAGAGATCGGGGACCCCAGCATTTT
.,TRBJ2-7,TRBD1,TRBV6-1,CASRSTGGEQYF,TGTGCCAGCAGATCCACAGGGGGCGAGCAGTACTTC
.,TRBJ1-5,.,TRBV10-3,CAISDRGHQPQHF,TGTGCCATCAGTGATAGGGGACATCAGCCCCAGCATTTT
.,TRBJ1-2,.,TRBV6-2/TRBV6-3,CASSGGTGPYGYTF,TGTGCCAGCAGTGGGGGTACAGGACCCTATGGCTACACCTTC
.,TRBJ2-2,.,TRBV15,CATSTVRAGELFF,TGTGCCACCAGCACCGTTCGGGCCGGGGAGCTGTTTTTT
.,TRBJ2-1,.,TRBV11-3,CASSLSGGSSYNEQFF,TGTGCCAGCAGCCTCTCCGGAGGGAGCTCGTACAATGAGCAGTTCTTC
medium-sized,TRBJ2-4,.,TRBV20-1,CSARVGSDIQYF,TGCAGTGCTAGAGTAGGCTCAGACATTCAGTACTTC
few,TRBJ1-2,TRBD1,TRBV27,CASRRTGGGNYGYTF,TGTGCCAGCAGACGTACAGGGGGGGGAAACTATGGCTACACCTTC
.,TRBJ2-5,.,TRBV7-9,CASSLDPREPQYF,TGTGCCAGCAGCTTAGACCCTCGAGAGCCCCAGTACTTC
few,TRBJ1-1,TRBD1,TRBV6-5,CASSYQGAVTEAFF,TGTGCCAGCAGTTACCAGGGGGCCGTTACTGAAGCTTTCTTT
.,TRBJ2-5,.,TRBV19,CASQGSGTQYF,TGTGCCAGTCAGGGTAGTGGGACCCAGTACTTC
.,TRBJ2-1,.,TRBV7-7,CASSPLASNEQFF,TGTGCCAGCAGCCCCCTGGCCTCCAATGAGCAGTTCTTC
.,TRBJ2-3,TRBD2,TRBV2,CATIVTYGGLIPDTQYF,TGTGCCACCATAGTTACTTATGGGGGACTAATCCCAGATACGCAGTATTTT
.,TRBJ1-1,.,TRBV19,CASTLPGRLTEAFF,TGTGCCAGCACCCTCCCGGGGAGGCTCACTGAAGCTTTCTTT